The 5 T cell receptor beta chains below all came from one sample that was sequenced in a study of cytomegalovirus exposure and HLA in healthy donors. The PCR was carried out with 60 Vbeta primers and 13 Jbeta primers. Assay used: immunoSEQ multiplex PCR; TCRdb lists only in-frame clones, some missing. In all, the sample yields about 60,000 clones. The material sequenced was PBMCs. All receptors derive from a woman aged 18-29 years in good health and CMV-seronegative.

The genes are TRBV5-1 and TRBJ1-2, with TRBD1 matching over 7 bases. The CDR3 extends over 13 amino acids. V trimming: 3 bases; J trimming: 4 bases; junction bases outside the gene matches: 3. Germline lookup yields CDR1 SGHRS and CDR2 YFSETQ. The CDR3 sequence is CASSSQGTYGYTF. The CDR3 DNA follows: TGCGCCAGCAGCTCACAGGGGACCTATGGCTACACCTTC.

The CDR3 spells CASSLQKTSGALHEQFF. CDR3 nucleotide sequence: TGTGCCAGCTCACTACAAAAGACTAGCGGGGCTCTCCATGAGCAGTTCTTC. The chain carries TRBV18 and TRBJ2-1; 11 nucleotides match TRBD2. Germline-derived CDR1 and CDR2 are KGHSH and LQKENI. The CDR3 covers 17 residues. V was clipped by 4 bases and J by 8 bases; unmatched bases: 13.

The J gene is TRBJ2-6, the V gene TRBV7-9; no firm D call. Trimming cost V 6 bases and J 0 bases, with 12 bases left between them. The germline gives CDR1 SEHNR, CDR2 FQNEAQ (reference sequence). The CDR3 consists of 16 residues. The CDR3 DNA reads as TGTGCCAGCAGATCCGCCCTCAGCTCTGGGGCCAACGTCCTGACTTTC. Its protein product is CASRSALSSGANVLTF.

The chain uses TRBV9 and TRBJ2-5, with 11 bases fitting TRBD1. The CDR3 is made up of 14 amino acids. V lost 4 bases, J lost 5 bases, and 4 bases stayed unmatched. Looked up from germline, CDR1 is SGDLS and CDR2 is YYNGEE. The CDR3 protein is CASSRDRGWETQYF. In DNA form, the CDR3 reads TGTGCCAGCAGCCGGGACAGGGGGTGGGAGACCCAGTACTTC.

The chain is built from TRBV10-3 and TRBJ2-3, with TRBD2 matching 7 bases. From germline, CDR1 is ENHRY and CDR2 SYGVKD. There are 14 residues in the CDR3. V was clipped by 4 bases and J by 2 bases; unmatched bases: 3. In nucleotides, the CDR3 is TGTGCCATCAGTGTAGCGGGCCCCACAGATACGCAGTATTTT. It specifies CAISVAGPTDTQYF.